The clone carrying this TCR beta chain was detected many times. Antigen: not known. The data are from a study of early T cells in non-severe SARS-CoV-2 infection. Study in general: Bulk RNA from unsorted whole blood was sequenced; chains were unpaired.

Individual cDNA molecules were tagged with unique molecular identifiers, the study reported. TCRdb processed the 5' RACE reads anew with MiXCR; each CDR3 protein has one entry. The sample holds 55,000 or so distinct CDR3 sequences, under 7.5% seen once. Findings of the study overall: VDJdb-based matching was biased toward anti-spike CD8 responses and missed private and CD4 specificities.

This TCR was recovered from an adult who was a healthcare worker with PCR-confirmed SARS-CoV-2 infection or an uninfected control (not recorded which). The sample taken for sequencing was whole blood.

The DNA of the CDR3 is TGCGCCAGCAGCTTGCACCCCGGCCGACAAAATGAGCAGTTCTTC. This encodes CASSLHPGRQNEQFF. The chain uses TRBV5-1 and TRBJ2-1; D is unresolved. The germline CDR1 and CDR2 sequences are SGHRS and YFSETQ. CDR3 length: 15 amino acids. Deletions cut 1 base from V and 7 bases from J, with 15 bases between.